This record looks at one TCR beta chain sequence and its context. The repertoire was sequenced with immunoSEQ multiplex PCR; TCRdb's copy has only in-frame clones and lacks some. The sample records about 84,000 clones, about 95% being singletons. The data are from a study of T cell changes during pregnancy in multiple sclerosis. Trimming pared 3 bases from V and 7 bases from J, leaving 16 bases between. Germline CDR1 is MGHRA and CDR2 is YSYEKL. This CDR3 has 14 residues. The rearrangement uses TRBV4-1 and TRBJ2-7, with D perhaps TRBD1 (6 bases). Sequencing used peripheral blood, obtained in the third trimester of pregnancy. The source of this sequence is a female donor with multiple sclerosis, enrolled in a pregnancy study. The DNA for the CDR3 is TGCGCCAGCAGCCAGGAGAGTGGGGGCGGGGAGCAGTACTTC. Translating gives CASSQESGGGEQYF.